Included here is one T cell receptor beta chain sequence, with context. Generated by immunoSEQ multiplex PCR, the TCRdb table keeps only in-frame clones and is missing some. The repertoire has some 140,000 clones, approximately 90% of them found once; the top ten carry just over 8.5%. This sample is drawn from a study of control samples from healthy donors and cancer patients. The CDR3 consists of 17 residues. Germline V lookup: CDR1 KGHDR, CDR2 SFDVKD. V lost 0 bases and J lost 7; bases outside the gene matches: 8. The chain links TRBV24-1 to TRBJ1-4; 9 bases match TRBD1. The sequencing input was blood. The source is a woman in her thirties in good health. The CDR3 spells CATSDLVRDRALEKLFF. As DNA, the CDR3 is TGTGCCACCAGTGATTTGGTCCGGGACAGGGCCCTTGAAAAACTGTTTTTT.